Here is one T cell receptor beta chain with its context. What it recognizes is unknown. The sample is drawn from a study of OX40 agonist ivuxolimab in advanced cancers. Study as a whole: Patients were treated with ivuxolimab, an agonistic anti-OX40 (CD134) antibody.

Findings of the study overall: Individuals who were partial responders at 0.1-3.0 mg/kg had clonal expansion that ranked among the lowest. Low normalized clonal expansion also occurred in some nonresponding patients. The expanded peripheral T cells' antigen specificity was not determined.

Generated by immunoSEQ multiplex PCR, the TCRdb table keeps only in-frame clones and is missing some. The sample gives fewer than 65,000 clones, around nine tenths of which show up once; approximately 6.6% is in the top ten. Sample: CD4+ or CD8+ T cells sorted from blood, taken in a trial of the OX40 agonist ivuxolimab. This sequence originates from an adult with an advanced solid tumor such as melanoma, head and neck, liver or kidney cancer.

CDR3 in DNA: TGTGCCAGCAGCTTAAGAGCCAGCTCCTACGAGCAGTACTTC. Translating gives CASSLRASSYEQYF. The chain recombines TRBV7-8 with TRBJ2-7; no clear D. Germline CDR1 is SGHVS and CDR2 is FQNEAQ. V lost 2 bases to trimming and J lost 0 bases, with 8 bases between them. The CDR3 loop spans 14 amino acids.